The present T cell receptor (beta chain) was sequenced within a study of Ad26.COV2.S vaccination and SARS-CoV-2 variants. About the study: Of the COV1001 trial arms, the Ad26.COV2.S arm included the donor. Study-level results: After vaccination, substantial breadth of spike-specific CD8+ and CD4+ responses was reported.

V was pared by 5 bases and J by 2 bases, with 6 bases between. There are 12 residues in the CDR3. The germline gives CDR1 SEHNR, CDR2 FQNEAQ (reference sequence). The sample's treatment: around 19 received Ad26.COV2.S at low or high dose, single or two shots; several received placebo; per-sample allocation not given. The samples date from day 63 after the first vaccine or placebo injection. In Boston, an adult donor aged 18-55 years took part. Sequenced by immunoSEQ multiplex PCR; TCRdb stores in-frame clones only, minus some. The data show some 340,000 clones, about 82% seen once. This clone was observed once. Its specificity is unknown.

The receptor was derived from a person between 18 and 60 years old who received the Ad26.COV2.S COVID-19 vaccine or a placebo. The sample consisted of peripheral blood, taken in a trial of Ad26.COV2.S vaccine versus placebo. The chain joins TRBV7-9 to TRBJ2-5; D gene uncertain. This CDR3 is CASSLNQETQYF. The CDR3, as DNA: TGTGCCAGCAGCCTAAATCAAGAGACCCAGTACTTC.